This T cell receptor (beta chain) is drawn from a study of cytomegalovirus exposure and HLA in healthy donors. Findings and limits, study-wide: In a later analysis, TCR beta V- and J-gene trimming showed a link to a missense DCLRE1C variant.

As for this clone: Its target is not known.

The CDR3 length is 13 residues. Trimming stripped 1 base from V and 2 bases from J, with 6 bases between. The germline V gene has CDR1 SGHRS and CDR2 YFSETQ. The PCR made use of 60 Vbeta and 13 Jbeta primers. Sequenced by immunoSEQ multiplex PCR; TCRdb stores in-frame clones only, minus some. The sample contains some 90,000 clones, 76% of which appear only once. The chain employs TRBV5-1 and TRBJ1-2; D call uncertain. This sequence originates from a man aged 40-50 years in good health and CMV-seronegative. The specimen sequenced was PBMCs. CDR3 protein: CASSLSRNYGYTF. The CDR3 DNA sequence: TGCGCCAGCAGCTTGTCACGGAACTATGGCTACACCTTC.